This TCR beta chain derives from a study of T cell responses to AZD1222 COVID-19 vaccine. Only in-frame clones appear in the TCRdb table, and some are missing; sequencing was by immunoSEQ multiplex PCR. This table holds 80,000 to 95,000 clones, 90% to 95% found once. In the case of this clone: Its antigen is unknown.

General observations from the study: Targeting of unmutated variant regions was reportedly seen in nearly half of spike-specific TCRs. The study identified only five or six AZD1222 recipients as seropositive at baseline.

The CDR3 loop spans 13 amino acids. V gave up 10 bases and J gave up 9 bases; unmatched junction bases: 12. Germline lookup yields CDR1 MNHEY and CDR2 SVGAGI. This specimen consisted of peripheral blood, obtained on day 0 of AZD1222 vaccination. The clonotype originates from an adult in good health. The chain links TRBV6-5 to TRBJ2-1; 7 positions agree with TRBD2. The CDR3 loop is CATTWAGDFEQFF. CDR3 sequence (DNA): TGTGCCACTACATGGGCGGGAGATTTTGAGCAGTTCTTC.